This T cell receptor beta chain was obtained from a study of T cells after yellow fever vaccination. The wider study: Fractions of limited cellularity were prepared by means of SMART-Seq v4 Ultra Low Input.

A 5'RACE template-switching step, the method used to make TCR cDNA, added a universal primer site and UMIs. TCRdb re-derived calls from the 5' RACE reads in MiXCR, one entry per CDR3 protein. The table lists over 250,000 distinct CDR3 sequences, roughly 5% of them singletons. Broader study findings: Post-booster repertoires contained most primary-vaccination clones again (almost 97% CD4, over 70% CD8). FACS-sorted repertoires could contain abundant clonotypes contaminating from the bulk population.

CDR1 and CDR2 from the germline V gene are LGHNA and YSLEER. This CDR3 region has 14 residues. V lost 0 bases and J 2 bases, leaving 7 bases between the germline ends. With respect to this clonotype: The antigen is undetermined.

The rearrangement uses TRBV4-3 and TRBJ1-2; D gene ambiguous. The receptor's source is a young man who received the YFV17D yellow fever vaccine. This specimen was CD4+ T cells sorted from PBMCs, taken on the day of the yellow fever booster vaccination. DNA of the CDR3: TGCGCCAGCAGCCAAGACCGAGCAAACTATGGCTACACCTTC. It encodes CASSQDRANYGYTF.